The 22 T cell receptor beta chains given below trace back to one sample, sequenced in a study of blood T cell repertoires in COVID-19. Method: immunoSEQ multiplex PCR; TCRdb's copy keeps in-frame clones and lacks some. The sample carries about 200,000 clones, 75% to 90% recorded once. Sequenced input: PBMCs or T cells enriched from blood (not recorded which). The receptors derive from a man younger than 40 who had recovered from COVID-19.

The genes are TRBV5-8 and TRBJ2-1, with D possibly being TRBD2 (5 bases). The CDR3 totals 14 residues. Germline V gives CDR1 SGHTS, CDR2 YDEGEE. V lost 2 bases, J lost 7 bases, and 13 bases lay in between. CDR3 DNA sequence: TGTGCCAGCAGCTTTTCTTCGGGGTCGAATGAGCAGTTCTTC. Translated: CASSFSSGSNEQFF.

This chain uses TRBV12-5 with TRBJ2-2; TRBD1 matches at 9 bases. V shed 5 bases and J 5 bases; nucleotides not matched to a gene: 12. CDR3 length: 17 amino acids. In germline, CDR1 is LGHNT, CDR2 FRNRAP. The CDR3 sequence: CASGVSGQGGLTGELFF. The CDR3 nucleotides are TGTGCTAGTGGTGTGTCGGGACAGGGTGGATTGACCGGGGAGCTGTTTTTT.

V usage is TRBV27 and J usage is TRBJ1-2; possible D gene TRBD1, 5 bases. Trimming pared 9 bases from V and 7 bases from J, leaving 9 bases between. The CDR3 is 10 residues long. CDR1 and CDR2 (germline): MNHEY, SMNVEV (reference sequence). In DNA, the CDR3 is TGTGCCAGAAGGACACCTGGCTACACCTTC. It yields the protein CARRTPGYTF.

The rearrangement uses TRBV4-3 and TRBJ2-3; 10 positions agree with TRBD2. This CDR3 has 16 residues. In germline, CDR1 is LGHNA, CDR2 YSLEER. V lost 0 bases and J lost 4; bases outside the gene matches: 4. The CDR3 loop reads CASSQEGLAGADTQYF. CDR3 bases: TGCGCCAGCAGCCAAGAGGGGCTAGCGGGGGCAGATACGCAGTATTTT.

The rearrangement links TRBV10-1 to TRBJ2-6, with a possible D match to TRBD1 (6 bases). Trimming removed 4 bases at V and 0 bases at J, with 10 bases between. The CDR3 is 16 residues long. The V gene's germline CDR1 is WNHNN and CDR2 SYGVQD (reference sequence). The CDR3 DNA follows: TGCGCCAGCAGTGGGACAGCCTCCTCTGGGGCCAACGTCCTGACTTTC. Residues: CASSGTASSGANVLTF.

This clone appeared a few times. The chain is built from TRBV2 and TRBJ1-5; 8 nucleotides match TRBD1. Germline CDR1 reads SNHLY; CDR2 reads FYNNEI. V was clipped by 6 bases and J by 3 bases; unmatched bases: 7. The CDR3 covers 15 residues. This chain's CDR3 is CASRDDRGYNQPQHF. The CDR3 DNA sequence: TGTGCCAGCAGGGATGACAGGGGATACAATCAGCCCCAGCATTTT.

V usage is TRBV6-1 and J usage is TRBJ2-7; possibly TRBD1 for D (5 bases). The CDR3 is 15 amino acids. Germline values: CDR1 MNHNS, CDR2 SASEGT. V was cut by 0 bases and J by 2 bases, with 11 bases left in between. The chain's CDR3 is CASSEASRATYEQYF. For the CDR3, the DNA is TGTGCCAGCAGTGAAGCGTCCAGGGCTACCTACGAGCAGTACTTC.

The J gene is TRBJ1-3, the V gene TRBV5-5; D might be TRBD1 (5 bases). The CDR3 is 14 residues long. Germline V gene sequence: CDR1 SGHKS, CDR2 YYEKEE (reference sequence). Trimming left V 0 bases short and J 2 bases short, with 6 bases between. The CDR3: CASSLATAGNTIYF. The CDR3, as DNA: TGTGCCAGCAGCTTGGCGACAGCTGGAAACACCATATATTTT.

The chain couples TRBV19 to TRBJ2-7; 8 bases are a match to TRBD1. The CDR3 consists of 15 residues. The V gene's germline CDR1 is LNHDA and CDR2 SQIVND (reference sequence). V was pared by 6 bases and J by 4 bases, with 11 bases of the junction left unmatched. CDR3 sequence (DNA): TGTGCCAGTAGCCCTAGTGCAGGGGGCGCGTACGAGCAGTACTTC. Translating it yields CASSPSAGGAYEQYF.

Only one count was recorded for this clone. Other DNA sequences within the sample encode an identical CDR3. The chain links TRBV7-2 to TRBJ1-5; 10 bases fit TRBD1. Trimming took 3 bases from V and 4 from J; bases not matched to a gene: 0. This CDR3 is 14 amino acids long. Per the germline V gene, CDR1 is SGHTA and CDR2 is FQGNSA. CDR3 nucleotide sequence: TGTGCCAGCAGCTTGGACAGGGGGAATCAGCCCCAGCATTTT. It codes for CASSLDRGNQPQHF.

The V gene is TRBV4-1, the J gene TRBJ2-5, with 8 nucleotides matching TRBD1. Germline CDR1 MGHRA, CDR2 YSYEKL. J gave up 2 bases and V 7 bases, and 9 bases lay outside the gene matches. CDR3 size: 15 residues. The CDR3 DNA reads TGCGCCAGCACAAGGACAGGGTGGGGACAAGAGACCCAGTACTTC. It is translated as CASTRTGWGQETQYF.

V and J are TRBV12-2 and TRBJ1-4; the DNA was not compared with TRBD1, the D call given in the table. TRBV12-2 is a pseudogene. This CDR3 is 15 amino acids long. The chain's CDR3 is CASRHPLGTAEKLFF. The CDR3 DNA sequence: TGTGCAAGTCGCCACCCCCTTGGGACAGCTGAAAAACTGTTTTTT.

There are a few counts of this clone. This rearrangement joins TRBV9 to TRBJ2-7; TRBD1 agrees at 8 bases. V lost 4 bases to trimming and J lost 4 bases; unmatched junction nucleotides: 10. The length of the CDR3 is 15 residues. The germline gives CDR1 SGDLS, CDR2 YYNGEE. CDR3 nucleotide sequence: TGTGCCAGCAGCACAACAGGACAGGGATTATACGAGCAGTACTTC. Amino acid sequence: CASSTTGQGLYEQYF. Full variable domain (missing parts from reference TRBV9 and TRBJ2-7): DSGVTQTPKHLITATGQRVTLRCSPRSGDLSVYWYQQSLDQGLQFLIQYYNGEERAKGNILERFSAQQFPDLHSELNLSSLELGDSALYFCASSTTGQGLYEQYFGPGTRLTVT.

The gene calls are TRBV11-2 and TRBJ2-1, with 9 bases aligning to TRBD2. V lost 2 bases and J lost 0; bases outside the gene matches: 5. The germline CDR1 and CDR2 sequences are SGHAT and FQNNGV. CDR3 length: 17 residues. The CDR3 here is CASSLRSGRPSYNEQFF. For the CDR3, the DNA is TGTGCCAGCAGCTTACGGAGCGGGAGGCCCTCCTACAATGAGCAGTTCTTC.

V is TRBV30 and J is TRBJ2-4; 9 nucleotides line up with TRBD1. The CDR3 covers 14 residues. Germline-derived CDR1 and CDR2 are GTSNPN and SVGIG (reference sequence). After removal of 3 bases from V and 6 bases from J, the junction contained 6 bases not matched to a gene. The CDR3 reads CAWRLQGAGNIQYF. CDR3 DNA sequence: TGTGCCTGGAGGCTACAGGGGGCTGGAAACATTCAGTACTTC.

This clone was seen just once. The CDR3 is CAWSGPGGSPYEQYF. In DNA, the CDR3 is TGTGCCTGGAGCGGCCCGGGAGGTTCCCCCTACGAGCAGTACTTC. V usage is TRBV30 and J usage is TRBJ2-7; 7 nucleotides align to TRBD2. V shed 3 bases and J 2 bases; nucleotides not matched to a gene: 10. This CDR3 is built from 15 residues. Germline CDR1 reads GTSNPN; CDR2 reads SVGIG (reference sequence).

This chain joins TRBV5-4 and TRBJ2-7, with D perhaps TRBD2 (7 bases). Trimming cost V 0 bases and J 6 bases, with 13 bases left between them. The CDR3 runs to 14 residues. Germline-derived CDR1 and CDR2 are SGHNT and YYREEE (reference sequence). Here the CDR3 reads CASSLAGGGGEQYF. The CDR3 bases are TGTGCCAGCAGCTTGGCAGGAGGGGGGGGCGAGCAGTACTTC.

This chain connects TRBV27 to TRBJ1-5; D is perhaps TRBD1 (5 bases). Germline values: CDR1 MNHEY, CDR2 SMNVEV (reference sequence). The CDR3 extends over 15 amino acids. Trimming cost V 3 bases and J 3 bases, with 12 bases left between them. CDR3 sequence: CASSFEGRVNQPQHF. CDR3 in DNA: TGTGCCAGCAGTTTTGAGGGGAGGGTCAATCAGCCCCAGCATTTT.

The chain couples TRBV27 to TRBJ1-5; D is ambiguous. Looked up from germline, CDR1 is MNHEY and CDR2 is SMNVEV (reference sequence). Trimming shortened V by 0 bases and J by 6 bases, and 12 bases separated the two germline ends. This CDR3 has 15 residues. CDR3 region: CASSLSSGYGQPQHF. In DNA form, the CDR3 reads TGTGCCAGCAGTTTATCCTCAGGTTACGGTCAGCCCCAGCATTTT.

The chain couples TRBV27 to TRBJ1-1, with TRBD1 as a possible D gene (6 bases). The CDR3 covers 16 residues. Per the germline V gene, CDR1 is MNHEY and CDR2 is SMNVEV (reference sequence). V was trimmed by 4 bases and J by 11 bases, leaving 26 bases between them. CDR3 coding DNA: TGTGCCAGCAGTTCCGTGACAGGAACGGTTAAGTTTAAGGCTTTCTTT. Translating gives CASSSVTGTVKFKAFF.

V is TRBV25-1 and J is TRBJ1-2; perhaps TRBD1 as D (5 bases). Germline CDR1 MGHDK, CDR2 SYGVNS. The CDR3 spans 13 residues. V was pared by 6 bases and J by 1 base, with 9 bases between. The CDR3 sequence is CASRQDGNYGYTF. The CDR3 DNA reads TGTGCCAGCAGACAGGATGGTAACTATGGCTACACCTTC.

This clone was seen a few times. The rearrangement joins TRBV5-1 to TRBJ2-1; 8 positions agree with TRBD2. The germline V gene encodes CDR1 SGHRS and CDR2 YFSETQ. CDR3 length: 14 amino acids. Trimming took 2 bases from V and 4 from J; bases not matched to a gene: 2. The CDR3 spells CASSFSGTYNEQFF. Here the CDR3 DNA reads TGCGCCAGCAGCTTTAGCGGGACTTACAATGAGCAGTTCTTC. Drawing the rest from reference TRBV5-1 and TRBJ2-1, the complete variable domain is KAGVTQTPRYLIKTRGQQVTLSCSPISGHRSVSWYQQTPGQGLQFLFEYFSETQRNKGNFPGRFSGRQFSNSRSEMNVSTLELGDSALYLCASSFSGTYNEQFFGPGTRLTVL.